Listed below are T cell receptor beta chains from one sample, sequenced in a study of T cell responses to AZD1222 COVID-19 vaccine. Produced via immunoSEQ multiplex PCR; TCRdb's table is partial and in-frame only. The sample includes some 98,000 clones, around 84% of them seen just once. This material consisted of peripheral blood, taken 28 days after the second AZD1222 dose. These receptors were collected from an adult who received the AZD1222 COVID-19 vaccine. Each CDR3 is given with its conserved first and last residue. D genes are given only for firm matches. Clone size is stated in some rows and not others, as once, few, many or a class when expanded.

clone_size,v_call,j_call,d_call,cdr3_aa,cdr3_nt
-,TRBV19,TRBJ1-5,-,CASDRPSQPQHF,TGTGCCAGCGACCGGCCCAGTCAGCCCCAGCATTTT
-,TRBV7-9,TRBJ2-1,-,CASSLVNGTYNEQFF,TGTGCCAGCAGCTTAGTTAACGGGACCTACAATGAGCAGTTCTTC
-,TRBV5-4,TRBJ2-3,-,CASSFASAGSGTQYF,TGTGCCAGCAGCTTCGCTAGCGCGGGTTCAGGTACGCAGTATTTT
-,TRBV19,TRBJ1-1,-,CASSRKINTEAFF,TGTGCCAGTAGTAGAAAGATAAACACTGAAGCTTTCTTT
-,TRBV6-5,TRBJ1-2,-,CASCLGAGDFYGYTF,TGTGCCAGCTGCCTAGGTGCCGGAGATTTCTATGGCTACACCTTC
-,TRBV12-5,TRBJ1-4,TRBD1,CASGLGTDNEKLFF,TGTGCTAGTGGTCTGGGGACAGATAATGAAAAACTGTTTTTT
-,TRBV7-2,TRBJ1-3,-,CASSLSTDSGNTIYF,TGTGCCAGCAGCTTGTCGACCGACTCTGGAAACACCATATATTTT
few,TRBV5-1,TRBJ2-3,TRBD1,CASTGTVWQDTQYF,TGCGCCAGCACCGGGACAGTGTGGCAAGATACGCAGTATTTT
-,TRBV18,TRBJ2-5,-,CASSPGPGFFETQYF,TGTGCCAGCTCACCCGGTCCGGGGTTCTTCGAGACCCAGTACTTC
-,TRBV6-5,TRBJ1-3,-,CASSSLQGPGNF,TGTGCCAGCAGTTCCCTACAGGGACCGGGGAATTTT